The 5 T cell receptor beta chains below come from one sample, sequenced in a study of cytomegalovirus exposure and HLA in healthy donors. The PCR used 60 Vbeta and 13 Jbeta primers. The data were produced by immunoSEQ multiplex PCR, yet TCRdb's version contains in-frame clones alone and is incomplete. The sample lists 50,000 to 70,000 clones; less than 65% were seen once. Sequenced input: PBMCs. The receptors here all came from a man under 40 in good health and CMV-seronegative.

The CDR3 region has the DNA TGTGCCAGCAGCGTAGGTGCCCCAGGGGGTGGGGACGAGCAGTACTTC. Its protein product is CASSVGAPGGGDEQYF. This sequence joins TRBV9 and TRBJ2-7; TRBD1 matches at 7 bases. The CDR3 has 16 residues. The V segment lost 0 bases and the J segment 5 bases; nucleotides outside the gene matches: 11. Per the germline V gene, CDR1 is SGDLS and CDR2 is YYNGEE.

This clone appeared a few times. CDR3 protein: CASSTRQGGEAFF. For the CDR3, the DNA is TGTGCCAGTAGTACCAGACAGGGGGGTGAAGCTTTCTTT. This chain uses TRBV19 with TRBJ1-1; 9 bases align to TRBD1. J was trimmed by 7 bases and V by 4 bases; bases with no gene match: 4. This CDR3 is built from 13 residues. The germline V gene encodes CDR1 LNHDA and CDR2 SQIVND (reference sequence).

This sequence joins TRBV5-1 and TRBJ2-1; 14 nucleotides line up with TRBD2. V was clipped by 4 bases and J by 0 bases; unmatched bases: 6. Per germline, CDR1 SGHRS and CDR2 YFSETQ. This CDR3 has 18 amino acids. In DNA, the CDR3 is TGCGCCAGCAGCCCAGGACTAGCGGGGGGCAGCTCCTACAATGAGCAGTTCTTC. Its translation: CASSPGLAGGSSYNEQFF.

The V gene is TRBV30, the J gene TRBJ1-2; no clear D gene. Germline CDR1 is GTSNPN and CDR2 is SVGIG (reference sequence). V was clipped by 1 base and J by 4 bases, with 10 bases between them. The CDR3 spans 13 residues. The chain's CDR3 is CAWSGSGPYGYTF. CDR3 bases: TGTGCCTGGAGTGGGAGCGGACCCTATGGCTACACCTTC.

V is TRBV5-6 and J is TRBJ2-3; TRBD1 aligns across 10 bases. There are 16 residues in the CDR3. Germline-derived CDR1 and CDR2 are SGHDT and YYEEEE. V lost 0 bases to trimming and J lost 5 bases; unmatched junction nucleotides: 6. The CDR3 loop reads CASSLDGTGVLDTQYF. The CDR3, as DNA: TGTGCCAGCAGCTTGGATGGGACAGGGGTGTTAGATACGCAGTATTTT.